This is a list of T cell receptor beta chains from one sample in a study of blood T cell repertoires in COVID-19. Generated by immunoSEQ multiplex PCR, the TCRdb table keeps only in-frame clones and is missing some. The table has 230,000 or so clones, more than 85% seen once. Material for sequencing was peripheral blood. These receptors were taken from a middle-aged man with active or convalescent COVID-19. The CDR3 runs from the conserved cysteine through the conserved F or W. A D gene is named only where the DNA matches it firmly. A clone size is listed for some rows: how often the clone was seen (once, few, many), or a class if it is expanded.

CDR3 protein	CDR3 DNA	D gene	J gene	clone size	V gene
CASSLVGVVYNEQFF	TGTGCCAGCAGCTTAGTGGGAGTTGTCTACAATGAGCAGTTCTTC	.	TRBJ2-1	.	TRBV7-9
CASSTYSSLAAANTGELFF	TGTGCCAGCAGCACTTACTCGTCACTAGCGGCCGCGAACACCGGGGAGCTGTTTTTT	TRBD2	TRBJ2-2	.	TRBV3-1/TRBV3-2
CASSLFSGNDEQYF	TGTGCCAGCAGTTTATTTAGCGGGAACGACGAGCAGTACTTC	TRBD2	TRBJ2-7	few	TRBV27
CATIAGQGRETQYF	TGTGCCACTATAGCGGGACAGGGGAGGGAGACCCAGTACTTC	TRBD1	TRBJ2-5	.	TRBV6-6
CASSARTGGWPEAFF	TGTGCCAGCAGCGCCCGCACAGGGGGCTGGCCTGAAGCTTTCTTT	TRBD1	TRBJ1-1	.	TRBV3-1/TRBV3-2
CASSQSGGNTGELFF	TGCGCCAGCAGCCAAAGCGGGGGCAACACCGGGGAGCTGTTTTTT	TRBD2	TRBJ2-2	.	TRBV5-1
CASSLRGTGVNGYTF	TGTGCCAGCAGCCTGCGAGGGACAGGGGTAAATGGCTACACCTTC	TRBD1	TRBJ1-2	.	TRBV3-1/TRBV3-2
CASSPRGGMGYGYTF	TGTGCCAGCAGTCCCCGGGGGGGGATGGGGTATGGCTACACCTTC	.	TRBJ1-2	once	TRBV27
CASSATGTGQPQHF	TGTGCCAGCAGTGCGACAGGGACGGGGCAGCCCCAGCATTTT	TRBD1	TRBJ1-5	.	TRBV25-1
CASSPPTSRQETQYF	TGTGCCAGCTCACCACCGACTAGCCGCCAAGAGACCCAGTACTTC	TRBD2	TRBJ2-5	.	TRBV18
CASSQAPSGSGNTIYF	TGTGCCAGCTCGCAGGCCCCGTCAGGCTCTGGAAACACCATATATTTT	.	TRBJ1-3	.	TRBV18
CASSEQGSNTGELFF	TGTGCCAGCAGTGAACAGGGTTCGAACACCGGGGAGCTGTTTTTT	.	TRBJ2-2	.	TRBV6-1
CASSIRGVPTQYF	TGTGCCAGTAGTATCCGCGGGGTTCCGACCCAGTACTTC	.	TRBJ2-5	.	TRBV19
CASSRDFGNIYGYTF	TGTGCCAGTAGTAGGGATTTCGGGAACATCTATGGCTACACCTTC	.	TRBJ1-2	.	TRBV19
CASSLLGGGGHSPLHF	TGTGCCAGCAGCTTATTGGGGGGGGGCGGACATTCACCCCTCCACTTT	.	TRBJ1-6	.	TRBV7-9
CASSWDRANTEAFF	TGTGCCAGTAGCTGGGACAGGGCGAACACTGAAGCTTTCTTT	TRBD1	TRBJ1-1	.	TRBV19
CASSLRAGPYEQYF	TGTGCCAGCAGCTTGAGAGCGGGACCCTACGAGCAGTACTTC	TRBD2	TRBJ2-7	.	TRBV7-8
CASTSGAGGSYNEQFF	TGTGCCAGTACTTCTGGAGCGGGGGGTTCCTACAATGAGCAGTTCTTC	TRBD2	TRBJ2-1	.	TRBV19
CATSDKGQGPDTQYF	TGTGCCACCAGTGATAAGGGACAGGGCCCAGATACGCAGTATTTT	TRBD1	TRBJ2-3	.	TRBV24-1
CAWDTGKVTEAFF	TGTGCCTGGGATACAGGGAAGGTCACTGAAGCTTTCTTT	.	TRBJ1-1	.	TRBV30
CASSFDIDEQYF	TGCGCCAGCAGCTTCGACATCGACGAGCAGTACTTC	.	TRBJ2-7	.	TRBV5-1
CASSPGTGGGRFVYGYTF	TGTGCCAGCAGTCCCGGGACAGGGGGCGGGAGGTTCGTCTATGGCTACACCTTC	TRBD1	TRBJ1-2	once	TRBV27
CASSVRQGRIDNQPQHF	TGTGCCAGTAGTGTCCGACAGGGGAGGATAGACAATCAGCCCCAGCATTTT	TRBD1	TRBJ1-5	.	TRBV19
CASRSPGQGNTGELFF	TGTGCCAGTAGGAGTCCGGGACAGGGAAATACCGGGGAGCTGTTTTTT	TRBD1	TRBJ2-2	.	TRBV19